The 15 T cell receptor beta chains listed next were all sequenced from one sample in a study of blood T cell repertoires in COVID-19. Some clones are missing from TCRdb's copy, which holds only in-frame ones; the method was immunoSEQ multiplex PCR. The data show roughly 320,000 clones, 70% to 90% seen once. Input material: PBMCs or T cells enriched from blood (not recorded which). These receptors came from a man under 40 who had recovered from COVID-19.

The chain is built from TRBV11-3 and TRBJ2-2; 7 bases map to TRBD2. Germline CDR1 and CDR2: SGHNT and YENEEA. V lost 1 base to trimming and J lost 7 bases; unmatched junction nucleotides: 6. The CDR3 consists of 15 residues. The CDR3 DNA reads as TGTGCCAGCAGCTTAGGGGCCCGGACTAGCGGGGAGCTGTTTTTT. Translation: CASSLGARTSGELFF. Drawing the rest from reference TRBV11-3 and TRBJ2-2, the complete variable domain is EAGVVQSPRYKIIEKKQPVAFWCNPISGHNTLYWYLQNLGQGPELLIRYENEEAVDDSQLPKDRFSAERLKGVDSTLKIQPAELGDSAVYLCASSLGARTSGELFFGEGSRLTVL.

The CDR3 reads CASVETYNSPLHF. CDR3 DNA: TGTGCCAGCGTCGAGACCTATAATTCACCCCTCCACTTT. The gene calls are TRBV7-9 and TRBJ1-6; D unresolved. Germline V gene lookup returns CDR1 SEHNR and CDR2 FQNEAQ (reference sequence). CDR3 length: 13 amino acids. The germline V and J ends were trimmed by 8 bases and 2 bases, with 7 bases remaining between them.

This CDR3 reads CAWSVEWGDRDRDYTSSGNTIYF. CDR3 DNA sequence: TGTGCCTGGAGTGTAGAGTGGGGCGACCGGGACAGGGACTATACTTCCTCTGGAAACACCATATATTTT. The chain couples TRBV30 to TRBJ1-3; TRBD1 aligns across 9 bases. Germline lookup yields CDR1 GTSNPN and CDR2 SVGIG (reference sequence). The CDR3 totals 23 residues. V lost 0 bases to trimming and J lost 0 bases; unmatched junction nucleotides: 24. The variable domain in full, completed from reference TRBV30 and TRBJ1-3, reads SQTIHQWPATLVQPVGSPLSLECTVEGTSNPNLYWYRQAAGRGLQLLFYSVGIGQISSEVPQNLSASRPQDRQFILSSKKLLLSDSGFYLCAWSVEWGDRDRDYTSSGNTIYFGEGSWLTVV.

The rearrangement links TRBV29-1 to TRBJ1-1, with 8 positions matching TRBD1. Germline CDR1 SQVTM, CDR2 ANQGSEA. J lost 4 bases, V lost 7 bases, and 11 bases had no gene match. The CDR3 totals 14 residues. CDR3 loop: CSGLDRGSFTEAFF. As DNA, the CDR3 is TGCAGCGGACTAGACAGGGGATCATTCACTGAAGCTTTCTTT.

The V and J genes are TRBV11-2 and TRBJ1-4; 7 positions agree with TRBD1. Germline loops: CDR1 SGHAT, CDR2 FQNNGV. This CDR3 is built from 14 residues. Unmatched junction bases numbered 8, after V lost 5 bases and J lost 8 bases. The CDR3 region is CASSMTGIGEKLFF. The DNA of the CDR3 is TGTGCCAGCAGCATGACAGGGATCGGAGAAAAACTGTTTTTT.

The chain joins TRBV5-4 to TRBJ2-2; D is undetermined. The germline V and J ends were trimmed by 4 bases and 0 bases, with 13 bases remaining between them. Germline V gene data show CDR1 as SGHNT and CDR2 as YYREEE (reference sequence). This CDR3 has 16 amino acids. The CDR3 DNA is TGTGCCAGCAGCCCCGGCAACCGGGCGAACACCGGGGAGCTGTTTTTT. Amino acids: CASSPGNRANTGELFF. The whole variable domain, remainder taken from reference TRBV5-4 and TRBJ2-2, is ETGVTQSPTHLIKTRGQQVTLRCSSQSGHNTVSWYQQALGQGPQFIFQYYREEENGRGNFPPRFSGLQFPNYSSELNVNALELDDSALYLCASSPGNRANTGELFFGEGSRLTVL.

V and J are TRBV12-5 and TRBJ1-5; 7 bases align to TRBD1. The J segment lost 0 bases and the V segment lost 2 bases, leaving 7 bases of the junction unmatched. Germline CDR1 and CDR2: LGHNT and FRNRAP. This CDR3 is built from 17 residues. CDR3 sequence reads: CASGLSPGQYSNQPQHF. CDR3 sequence (DNA): TGTGCTAGTGGTTTGAGCCCGGGACAGTATAGCAATCAGCCCCAGCATTTT. The whole variable domain, remainder taken from reference TRBV12-5 and TRBJ1-5, is DARVTQTPRHKVTEMGQEVTMRCQPILGHNTVFWYRQTMMQGLELLAYFRNRAPLDDSGMPKDRFSAEMPDATLATLKIQPSEPRDSAVYFCASGLSPGQYSNQPQHFGDGTRLSIL.

This chain joins TRBV6-1 and TRBJ1-5; the match to TRBD1 covers 7 bases. This CDR3 comprises 16 residues. In germline, CDR1 is MNHNS, CDR2 SASEGT. Trimming cost V 7 bases and J 0 bases; bases outside gene matches: 9. This chain's CDR3 is CASTEDRTYSNQPQHF. CDR3 DNA sequence: TGTGCCAGCACTGAGGACAGGACTTATAGCAATCAGCCCCAGCATTTT.

V usage is TRBV11-2 and J usage is TRBJ2-7; no clear D gene. Germline assignment: CDR1 SGHAT and CDR2 FQNNGV. Trimming left V 4 bases short and J 4 bases short, with 8 bases between. The CDR3 contains 12 residues. Written as DNA, the CDR3 is TGTGCCAGCAGCTCCAATCGGTACGAGCAGTACTTC. Translated: CASSSNRYEQYF.

This clone appeared a single time. The chain recombines TRBV5-5 with TRBJ1-2, with D unclear. CDR1 and CDR2 from the germline V gene are SGHKS and YYEKEE (reference sequence). V was trimmed by 4 bases and J by 6 bases, leaving 10 bases between them. The CDR3 length is 12 residues. The CDR3 sequence: CASSPPSDGYTF. DNA for the CDR3: TGTGCCAGCAGCCCTCCTTCCGATGGCTACACCTTC.

J is TRBJ2-3 and V is TRBV2; the match to TRBD1 covers 9 bases. V shed 7 bases, J shed 3 bases, and the junction held 5 bases outside the gene matches. CDR3 size: 14 residues. CDR1 is SNHLY, CDR2 FYNNEI, per germline. CDR3 sequence: CASTRQGVTDTQYF. CDR3 nucleotides: TGTGCCAGCACTCGACAGGGGGTTACAGATACGCAGTATTTT.

V usage is TRBV11-2 and J usage is TRBJ2-7, with TRBD1 matching over 9 bases. The CDR3 runs to 14 residues. Germline V gene lookup returns CDR1 SGHAT and CDR2 FQNNGV. V trimming: 1 base; J trimming: 4 bases; junction bases outside the gene matches: 2. The CDR3 loop is CASSLGTGEYEQYF. The CDR3 DNA sequence: TGTGCCAGCAGCTTAGGGACAGGGGAATACGAGCAGTACTTC.

The chain couples TRBV30 to TRBJ2-1; 9 bases agree with TRBD2. Germline V gives CDR1 GTSNPN, CDR2 SVGIG (reference sequence). This CDR3 spans 14 amino acids. V lost 4 bases and J lost 9; bases outside the gene matches: 10. Here the CDR3 reads CAWISGTSWGEQFF. In DNA, the CDR3 is TGTGCCTGGATTTCTGGGACTAGCTGGGGTGAGCAGTTCTTC. The full variable domain, completed using reference TRBV30 and TRBJ2-1, is SQTIHQWPATLVQPVGSPLSLECTVEGTSNPNLYWYRQAAGRGLQLLFYSVGIGQISSEVPQNLSASRPQDRQFILSSKKLLLSDSGFYLCAWISGTSWGEQFFGPGTRLTVL.

The chain is built from TRBV5-4 and TRBJ1-6; D might be TRBD1 (6 bases). Germline V CDR1 and CDR2: SGHNT, YYREEE (reference sequence). The ends were cut back, 3 bases at V and 8 bases at J, with 12 bases in the middle. The CDR3 is 14 residues long. Written as DNA, the CDR3 is TGTGCCAGCAGCTCGGGACAAAACTATTCACCCCTCCACTTT. Amino acid sequence: CASSSGQNYSPLHF.

This clone has just one count. The junction does not match germline at one end; this may be a read error. The rearrangement uses TRBV27 and TRBJ2-7; D unresolved. CDR3 length equals 9 residues. The germline V gene has CDR1 MNHEY and CDR2 SMNVEV (reference sequence). DNA of the CDR3: TGTGCCAGCAACGAGAAACCCCTATTC. Translation gives CASNEKPLF.